The clone carrying this T cell receptor (beta chain) was detected only a few times. Its matching antigen is unknown. Time point in this sample: blood from clinic visit 5 months post-surgery; TSC patient then seizure free. Only cases whose brain tissue showed the highest T cell transcript signatures were sequenced. Pre-surgery treatment included at least one anti-epileptic drug. These data are taken from a study of brain T cells in children with intractable seizures. Whole-study results and caveats: Pre-surgery blood may have been undersampled, hiding some clones. Patients' HCMV serostatus was unknown; virus specificity rests on CDR3 similarity alone.

CDR3 length: 16 amino acids. The germline CDR1 and CDR2 sequences are LGHNA and YNFKEQ. J was trimmed by 6 bases and V by 0 bases; bases with no gene match: 3. Measured with immunoSEQ multiplex PCR; TCRdb has only the in-frame clones, and not every one. This sample has 300,000 to 400,000 clones, with roughly 93% found just once. The sequence was obtained from a boy under two years old with tuberous sclerosis and intractable seizures. Sequencing was performed on peripheral blood, taken approximately 5 months after surgery. The rearrangement links TRBV4-2 to TRBJ2-1; 12 positions match TRBD2. CDR3 DNA sequence: TGTGCCAGCAGCCAAGATTCTAGCGGGGGGGCCAATGAGCAGTTCTTC. It encodes CASSQDSSGGANEQFF.